The 32 T cell receptor beta chains below come from one sample, sequenced in a study of response to subunit inactivated influenza vaccine. A single record per CDR3 protein comes from TCRdb applying MiXCR to the RT-PCR reads. The sample consists of hundreds of thousands of distinct CDR3 sequences, approximately 13% of them appearing once. The sequenced sample was PBMCs from blood, obtained 35 to 45 days after vaccination. The source of these receptors is a man aged 45-65 years who received an inactivated influenza vaccine.

This clonotype was counted at least ten times. The J gene is TRBJ2-1, the V gene TRBV20-1, with 7 bases lining up with TRBD2. CDR3 length: 13 amino acids. V shed 8 bases, J shed 7 bases, and the junction held 11 bases outside the gene matches. Germline values: CDR1 DFQATT, CDR2 SNEGSKA (reference sequence). This CDR3 reads CSLDGLVGNEQFF. The DNA of the CDR3 is TGCAGTTTAGACGGACTAGTGGGTAATGAGCAGTTCTTC.

The table lists this clonotype with many counts. This chain connects TRBV20-1 to TRBJ2-3; 10 nucleotides match TRBD2. Germline values: CDR1 DFQATT, CDR2 SNEGSKA (reference sequence). CDR3 length equals 14 residues. J lost 4 bases, V lost 5 bases, and 6 bases had no gene match. The CDR3 DNA reads as TGCAGTGCTGGCGCTAGCGGGAGTGCAGATACGCAGTATTTT. It is translated as CSAGASGSADTQYF.

CDR3 coding DNA: TGTGCCACCAGTGATTCAGGGCTTTGGGCCAACGTCCTGACTTTC. This translates into CATSDSGLWANVLTF. The chain uses TRBV24-1 and TRBJ2-6, with TRBD1 as a possible D gene (5 bases). The V and J ends lost 2 bases and 5 bases respectively, with 9 bases between them. CDR3 length: 15 amino acids. CDR1 is KGHDR and CDR2 is SFDVKD in the germline V gene.

This clonotype was detected a few times. This chain uses TRBV12-3 or TRBV12-4 with TRBJ1-5; 7 bases fit TRBD1. Trimming removed 3 bases from V and 1 base from J; junction bases left unmatched: 6. The length of the CDR3 is 16 residues. The CDR3 DNA is TGTGCCAGCAGTTTGACAGGGCATGGGAGCAATCAGCCCCAGCATTTT. It translates to CASSLTGHGSNQPQHF.

This clonotype was picked up many times. The CDR3 bases are TGTGCCAGCAGAAAAGAGACCCAGTACTTC. This gives the protein CASRKETQYF. The rearrangement joins TRBV7-9 to TRBJ2-5; D remains ambiguous. The V and J ends lost 6 bases and 3 bases respectively, with 2 bases between them. Per germline, CDR1 SEHNR and CDR2 FQNEAQ (reference sequence). The CDR3 loop spans 10 amino acids. The full variable domain, with the rest looked up from reference TRBV7-9 and TRBJ2-5, is DTGVSQNPRHKITKRGQNVTFRCDPISEHNRLYWYRQTLGQGPEFLTYFQNEAQLEKSRLLSDRFSAERPKGSFSTLEIQRTEQGDSAMYLCASRKETQYFGPGTRLLVL.

This clonotype was seen many times. The J gene is TRBJ2-1, the V gene TRBV27; 7 nucleotides match TRBD2. The CDR3 totals 16 residues. Germline V CDR1 and CDR2: MNHEY, SMNVEV (reference sequence). V gave up 7 bases and J gave up 0 bases; unmatched junction bases: 9. The CDR3 sequence is CASTVYGGSSYNEQFF. The CDR3 region has the DNA TGTGCCAGCACCGTTTACGGCGGGAGCTCCTACAATGAGCAGTTCTTC.

In its sample, this clonotype was seen many times. The rearrangement links TRBV7-2 to TRBJ2-5, with D possibly called TRBD1 or TRBD2 (6 bases each). Germline lookup yields CDR1 SGHTA and CDR2 FQGNSA. Trimming left V 0 bases short and J 7 bases short, with 12 bases between. The CDR3 has 14 amino acids. The CDR3 coding sequence is TGTGCCAGCAGCTTAGCGCCCGGGGGCGGGACCCAGTACTTC. Its translation is CASSLAPGGGTQYF.

This clonotype appeared a few times. The rearrangement uses TRBV10-2 and TRBJ2-7; 7 nucleotides match TRBD2. This CDR3 is 15 amino acids long. Unmatched junction bases numbered 14, after V lost 6 bases and J lost 6 bases. Germline assignment: CDR1 WSHSY and CDR2 SAAADI. CDR3 sequence (DNA): TGCGCCAGCAGGGGTCCGGGGCTAGCGGTGGGCGAGCAGTACTTC. As protein: CASRGPGLAVGEQYF.

This clonotype was detected ten times or more. The V and J genes are TRBV11-2 and TRBJ2-2, with D unclear. The CDR3 consists of 16 residues. V lost 2 bases and J 0 bases, leaving 10 bases between the germline ends. Germline CDR1 reads SGHAT; CDR2 reads FQNNGV. CDR3: CASSLRSTSNTGELFF. The DNA for the CDR3 is TGTGCCAGCAGCTTACGCAGTACCTCGAACACCGGGGAGCTGTTTTTT. The variable domain in full, with the rest retrieved from reference TRBV11-2 and TRBJ2-2, is EAGVAQSPRYKIIEKRQSVAFWCNPISGHATLYWYQQILGQGPKLLIQFQNNGVVDDSQLPKDRFSAERLKGVDSTLKIQPAKLEDSAVYLCASSLRSTSNTGELFFGEGSRLTVL.

This clonotype was counted between two and nine times. The chain links TRBV12-3 or TRBV12-4 to TRBJ2-7, with D possibly TRBD1 on 6 matching bases. The V end lost 1 base, the J end lost 1 base, and 11 bases lay between the germline ends. The CDR3 totals 15 residues. The CDR3 nucleotides are TGTGCCAGCAGTTTAGGGACAGAACCGTCCTACGAGCAGTACTTC. Its protein is CASSLGTEPSYEQYF.

In DNA, the CDR3 is TGTGCCAGCAGTTTGGGGGGAGGGGTGGGGGAGACCCAGTACTTC. Translation gives CASSLGGGVGETQYF. The J gene is TRBJ2-5, the V gene TRBV12-3 or TRBV12-4, with 7 bases matching TRBD2. V dropped 3 bases and J dropped 5; count of bases not matched to a gene: 9. This CDR3 has 15 residues.

This clonotype was counted ten times or more. This chain joins TRBV7-2 and TRBJ2-7; tentatively, D is TRBD2 (7 bases). Germline V CDR1 and CDR2: SGHTA, FQGNSA. V dropped 3 bases and J dropped 0 bases, with 12 bases sitting between them. This CDR3 has 15 amino acids. The CDR3: CASSLEGGSSYEQYF. CDR3 coding DNA: TGTGCCAGCAGCTTGGAGGGGGGGAGCTCCTACGAGCAGTACTTC.

The chain carries TRBV5-1 and TRBJ2-2, with 10 positions matching TRBD1. V dropped 3 bases and J dropped 3; count of bases not matched to a gene: 5. The germline CDR1 and CDR2 sequences are SGHRS and YFSETQ. The CDR3 is 16 residues long. For the CDR3, the DNA is TGCGCCAGCAGCTCGATGACAGGGGGCCACACCGGGGAGCTGTTTTTT. Amino acid sequence: CASSSMTGGHTGELFF.

This rearrangement joins TRBV10-3 to TRBJ1-1; a weak D match, TRBD1 (6 bases). This CDR3 spans 16 amino acids. Germline-derived CDR1 and CDR2 are ENHRY and SYGVKD. The V gene lost 10 bases and the J gene lost 2 bases, with 23 bases spanning the gap. CDR3 bases: TGTGCCACCCAAGACAGTTTAGGACAGTTTAACACTGAAGCTTTCTTT. Its translation is CATQDSLGQFNTEAFF.

This clonotype showed up just a few times. The rearrangement uses TRBV11-2 and TRBJ1-3; 7 positions match TRBD1. V trimming: 5 bases; J trimming: 0 bases; junction bases outside the gene matches: 22. Per germline, CDR1 SGHAT and CDR2 FQNNGV. The CDR3 loop spans 21 amino acids. The CDR3 DNA reads TGTGCCAGCAGCATTACTCCGGGACAGCTCAACAAAGGGCGCTCTGGAAACACCATATATTTT. Protein product: CASSITPGQLNKGRSGNTIYF. Drawing the rest from reference TRBV11-2 and TRBJ1-3, the complete variable domain is EAGVAQSPRYKIIEKRQSVAFWCNPISGHATLYWYQQILGQGPKLLIQFQNNGVVDDSQLPKDRFSAERLKGVDSTLKIQPAKLEDSAVYLCASSITPGQLNKGRSGNTIYFGEGSWLTVV.

The chain is built from TRBV24-1 and TRBJ1-5; D is uncertain. CDR1 is KGHDR, CDR2 SFDVKD, per germline. This CDR3 region has 11 residues. Trimming took 3 bases from V and 9 from J, leaving 5 bases between them. The CDR3 DNA is TGTGCCACCAGTGATCTGGGGCCCCAGCATTTT. Protein product: CATSDLGPQHF.

This clonotype was detected a few times. The rearrangement joins TRBV7-2 to TRBJ2-5; D is perhaps TRBD1 (6 bases). V was shortened by 1 base and J by 5 bases, with 14 bases between the two germline ends. The CDR3 runs 15 residues. The germline V gene has CDR1 SGHTA and CDR2 FQGNSA. CDR3 DNA sequence: TGTGCCAGCAGCTTAGACAGGGTACTGGGGGAGACCCAGTACTTC. Translating gives CASSLDRVLGETQYF.

A few counts support this clonotype. The V gene is TRBV20-1, the J gene TRBJ2-7; 7 bases align to TRBD1. Germline V gene data show CDR1 as DFQATT and CDR2 as SNEGSKA (reference sequence). The CDR3 is 13 residues long. V lost 5 bases to trimming and J lost 1 base; unmatched junction nucleotides: 5. The CDR3 region is CSAPTTGSYEQYF. CDR3 in DNA: TGCAGTGCTCCAACGACAGGGTCCTACGAGCAGTACTTC.

The chain joins TRBV6-5 to TRBJ2-7, with D possibly matching TRBD2 (6 bases). The CDR3 is made up of 14 amino acids. Looked up from germline, CDR1 is MNHEY and CDR2 is SVGAGI. Between the trimmed V and J ends, which lost 0 bases and 6 bases, there was a span of 12 bases. CDR3 nucleotide sequence: TGTGCCAGCAGTTACTCCTTTCAGGGACTCGAGCAGTACTTC. Translation: CASSYSFQGLEQYF.

This sequence joins TRBV6-4 and TRBJ2-7; D gene uncertain. V lost 4 bases and J lost 5, with 3 bases in between. There are 10 residues in the CDR3. The germline V gene encodes CDR1 MRHNA and CDR2 SNTAGT. The CDR3 DNA reads as TGTGCCAGCAGTGTCCACGAGCAGTACTTC. Translation: CASSVHEQYF.

Here the CDR3 DNA reads TGCAGCGTTGGCAAGGGAAAGAACACTGAAGCTTTCTTT. Protein product: CSVGKGKNTEAFF. The rearrangement joins TRBV29-1 to TRBJ1-1; D is unclear. The length of the CDR3 is 13 residues. Germline V gene lookup returns CDR1 SQVTM and CDR2 ANQGSEA. Trimming took off 4 bases at V and 1 base at J, with 10 bases between the two ends.

This clonotype was detected ten times or more. The V gene is TRBV29-1, the J gene TRBJ1-2; D not resolved. CDR3 length: 11 residues. Trimming removed 4 bases from V and 8 bases from J, with 11 bases in between. Looked up from germline, CDR1 is SQVTM and CDR2 is ANQGSEA. DNA for the CDR3: TGCAGCGTTGCGGAGGTGGGGGGCTACACCTTC. As protein: CSVAEVGGYTF.

CDR3 nucleotides: TGCGCCAGCACCTGGACTAGCGGGACTTTGTACCAAGAGACCCAGTACTTC. It codes for CASTWTSGTLYQETQYF. The chain joins TRBV5-1 to TRBJ2-5; 12 bases align to TRBD2. This CDR3 region has 17 residues. Germline CDR1 reads SGHRS; CDR2 reads YFSETQ. V was clipped by 6 bases and J by 0 bases; unmatched bases: 9.

The chain employs TRBV6-2 or TRBV6-3 and TRBJ2-1; D might be TRBD1 (6 bases). Germline lookup yields CDR1 MNHEY and CDR2 SVGEGT. This CDR3 is 15 amino acids long. V was shortened by 5 bases and J by 0 bases, with 11 bases between the two germline ends. CDR3 DNA: TGTGCCAGCAGTCTGGACAGATACTCCTACAATGAGCAGTTCTTC. Protein sequence: CASSLDRYSYNEQFF.

This clonotype has ten or more counts. This chain uses TRBV28 with TRBJ1-1; 7 bases are shared with TRBD1. The CDR3 loop spans 15 amino acids. The V and J ends lost 5 bases and 1 base, in that order; junction bases with no gene match: 7. The germline gives CDR1 MDHEN, CDR2 SYDVKM. The CDR3 nucleotides read TGTGCCAGCAGTACTCACAGGACAGGGAACACTGAAGCTTTCTTT. This encodes CASSTHRTGNTEAFF.

This clonotype was counted at least ten times. This sequence joins TRBV28 and TRBJ2-1; TRBD1 might be the D (6 bases). This CDR3 is built from 14 residues. CDR1 MDHEN and CDR2 SYDVKM come from the germline V gene. V gave up 6 bases and J gave up 3 bases, with 12 bases separating them. The CDR3 loop reads CASRRTEDYNEQFF. CDR3 coding DNA: TGTGCCAGCAGAAGGACAGAGGACTACAATGAGCAGTTCTTC.

This clonotype appeared a few times. The genes are TRBV24-1 and TRBJ2-5; tentatively, D is TRBD1 or TRBD2 (5 bases each). This CDR3 has 13 amino acids. In germline, CDR1 is KGHDR, CDR2 SFDVKD. Trimming took 5 bases from V and 4 from J, leaving 10 bases between them. For the CDR3, the DNA is TGTGCCACCAGTGCACCGGGACGAGAGACCCAGTACTTC. It is translated as CATSAPGRETQYF.

DNA for the CDR3: TGTGCCAGCAGCAAGGGTGTGATGGGGCTAGCCCAAGAGACCCAGTACTTC. It yields the protein CASSKGVMGLAQETQYF. V gene TRBV7-9 combines with J gene TRBJ2-5; D tentatively fits TRBD1 or TRBD2 (5 bases each). The CDR3 totals 17 residues. CDR1 SEHNR and CDR2 FQNEAQ come from the germline V gene (reference sequence). V lost 5 bases, J lost 1 base, and 20 bases lay in between.

As concerns this clonotype: Mismatch with germline at one junction end may stem from a read error. The gene calls are TRBV5-6 and TRBJ2-1; TRBD1 aligns across 7 bases. Germline V lookup: CDR1 SGHDT, CDR2 YYEEEE. There are 16 residues in the CDR3. In DNA, the CDR3 is TGTGCCAGCAGCCCGGACAGGCCCCTCTCCTACAAAGAGCAGTTCTTC. Its protein product is CASSPDRPLSYKEQFF.

This rearrangement joins TRBV7-9 to TRBJ2-4, with D perhaps TRBD1 (6 bases). Germline V gene data show CDR1 as SEHNR and CDR2 as FQNEAQ (reference sequence). The CDR3 loop spans 14 amino acids. V shed 5 bases and J shed 11 bases, with 19 bases lying between them. CDR3 bases: TGTGCCAGCAGCCAAGATGTCCCCAGGGGTGTTCAGTACTTC. Amino acids: CASSQDVPRGVQYF.

In its sample, this clonotype was seen a few times. This CDR3 reads CASSLGRMSSYNEQFF. The CDR3 coding sequence is TGTGCCAGCAGCTTGGGGCGGATGAGCTCCTACAATGAGCAGTTCTTC. This chain joins TRBV5-6 and TRBJ2-1, with no clear D. Per the germline V gene, CDR1 is SGHDT and CDR2 is YYEEEE. Trimming removed 0 bases at V and 0 bases at J, with 10 bases between. CDR3 length: 16 residues.

The sample holds a few counts of this clonotype. J is TRBJ2-1 and V is TRBV7-3; no firm D call. CDR1 and CDR2 (germline): SGHTA, FQGTGA. CDR3 size: 13 residues. Trimming removed 5 bases at V and 6 bases at J, with 11 bases between. The CDR3 DNA follows: TGTGCCAGCAGCCCAGGAGTAGGCAATGAGCAGTTCTTC. Translating it yields CASSPGVGNEQFF.